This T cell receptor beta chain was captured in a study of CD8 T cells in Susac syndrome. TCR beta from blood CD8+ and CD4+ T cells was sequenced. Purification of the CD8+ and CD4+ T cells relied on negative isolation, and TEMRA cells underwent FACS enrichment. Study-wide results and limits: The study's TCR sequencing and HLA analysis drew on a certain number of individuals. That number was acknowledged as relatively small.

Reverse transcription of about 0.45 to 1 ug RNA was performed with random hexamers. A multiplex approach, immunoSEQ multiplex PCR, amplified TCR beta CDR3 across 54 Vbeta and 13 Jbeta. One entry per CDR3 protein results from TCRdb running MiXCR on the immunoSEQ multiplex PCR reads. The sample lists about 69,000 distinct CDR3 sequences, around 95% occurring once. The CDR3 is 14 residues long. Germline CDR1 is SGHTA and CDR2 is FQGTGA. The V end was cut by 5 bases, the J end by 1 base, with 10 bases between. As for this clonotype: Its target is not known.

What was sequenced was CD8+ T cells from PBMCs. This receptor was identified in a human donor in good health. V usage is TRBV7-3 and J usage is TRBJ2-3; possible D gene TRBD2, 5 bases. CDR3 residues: CASSPLGGTDTQYF. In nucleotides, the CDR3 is TGTGCCAGCAGCCCGCTCGGGGGCACAGATACGCAGTATTTT.